These T cell receptor beta chains were read from a single sample in a study of Graves' ophthalmopathy and Graves' hyperthyroidism. MiXCR, run by TCRdb on the multiplex PCR reads, gives a single entry per CDR3 protein. The sample includes under 800,000 distinct CDR3 sequences, 22% of them seen just once. The specimen was peripheral blood. The source of these receptors is a woman between 18 and 29 years old with stable Graves' hyperthyroidism. Some clones in this sample may be carry-over from other donors' samples. Each CDR3 is given with its conserved first and last residue. A D gene is named only where the DNA matches it firmly. Size values are once, few and many counts, or a class for expanded clones, and some rows have none.

D: .; V: TRBV15; size: many; J: TRBJ1-5; DNA: TGTGCCACCAGCATAAGTCGGGACACCTCAGGGCAGCCCCAGCATTTT; CDR3: CATSISRDTSGQPQHF
D: .; V: TRBV20-1; size: many; J: TRBJ2-5; DNA: TGCAGTGCGGACAGACGGCAGCCAGAGACCCAGTACTTC; CDR3: CSADRRQPETQYF
D: TRBD1; V: TRBV6-1; size: .; J: TRBJ2-7; DNA: TGTGCCAGCAGCCCCAGGGGGCCGGCTTACGAGCAGTACTTC; CDR3: CASSPRGPAYEQYF
D: .; V: TRBV24-1; size: .; J: TRBJ2-2; DNA: TGTGCCACCAGTGAAATGGGTTTGCTGTGTTTT; CDR3: CATSEMGLLCF
D: .; V: TRBV28; size: many; J: TRBJ2-7; DNA: TGTGCCAGCAGTTTCCTTCTGGGTGGGAGCACCTCCTACGAGCAGTACTTC; CDR3: CASSFLLGGSTSYEQYF
D: .; V: TRBV6-1; size: many; J: TRBJ2-5; DNA: TGTGCCAGCACCACTCGTACAGGGACCAGCCTGGAGACCCAGTACTTC; CDR3: CASTTRTGTSLETQYF
D: .; V: TRBV2; size: .; J: TRBJ1-2; DNA: TGTGCCAGCACCGAGGGGGGGCTACCCTCCTATGGCTACACCTTC; CDR3: CASTEGGLPSYGYTF
D: TRBD1; V: TRBV20-1; size: many; J: TRBJ2-6; DNA: TGCAGTGCTTACAGGGGGGCCGGGGCCAACGTCCTGACTTTC; CDR3: CSAYRGAGANVLTF
D: .; V: TRBV7-9; size: many; J: TRBJ1-2; DNA: TGTGCCAGCAGCTTAGTGTCGCAGTACTATGGCTACACCTTC; CDR3: CASSLVSQYYGYTF
D: .; V: TRBV2; size: many; J: TRBJ1-1; DNA: TGTGCCAGCAGTTCCACAGGGCACGCTGAAGCTTTCTTT; CDR3: CASSSTGHAEAFF
D: .; V: TRBV10-3; size: many; J: TRBJ1-3; DNA: TGTGCCACTCGAACCCCGGGGGGCTCTGGAAACACCATATATTTT; CDR3: CATRTPGGSGNTIYF
D: .; V: TRBV24-1; size: .; J: TRBJ1-2; DNA: TGTGCCACCAGTGATTTTGCCGACAGACCTTACTGTGGCTACACCTTC; CDR3: CATSDFADRPYCGYTF
D: .; V: TRBV6-5; size: .; J: TRBJ1-6; DNA: TGTGCCAGCAGGCTCAGTTATAATTCACCCCTCCACTTT; CDR3: CASRLSYNSPLHF
D: .; V: TRBV2; size: few; J: TRBJ1-2; DNA: TGTGCCAGCAGTGAGGGCAGACTCTATGGCTACACCTTC; CDR3: CASSEGRLYGYTF
D: .; V: TRBV4-1; size: .; J: TRBJ1-2; DNA: TGCGCCAGCAGCCTCCCCCCCCGGGACATCCTCCGTCCTAACTATGGCTACACCTTC; CDR3: CASSLPPRDILRPNYGYTF
D: .; V: TRBV12-3/TRBV12-4; size: .; J: TRBJ2-5; DNA: TGTGCCAGCAGCTACACTGAGGAGCTAGAGACCCAGTACTTC; CDR3: CASSYTEELETQYF
D: TRBD1; V: TRBV7-8; size: .; J: TRBJ1-5; DNA: TGTGCCAGCAGCTTAGAACAGGGGGGGGTGGGCAATCAGCCCCAGCATTTT; CDR3: CASSLEQGGVGNQPQHF
D: .; V: TRBV4-1; size: .; J: TRBJ1-5; DNA: TGCGCTAGCAGCCATTCCGGGACGGCCGTTGGGGGCAATCAGCCCCAGCGTTTT; CDR3: CASSHSGTAVGGNQPQRF
D: TRBD1; V: TRBV3-1; size: many; J: TRBJ1-5; DNA: TGTGCCAGCAGCCACGGGACAGTATATAGCAATCAGCCCCAGCATTTT; CDR3: CASSHGTVYSNQPQHF
D: .; V: TRBV28; size: many; J: TRBJ1-5; DNA: TGTGCCAGCAGACCTCGGGAGCCCGGGCAGCCCCAGCATTTT; CDR3: CASRPREPGQPQHF
D: TRBD1; V: TRBV6-5; size: few; J: TRBJ2-2; DNA: TGTGCCAGCAGTTCGGACAGGGGGGACACCGGGGAGCTGTTTTTT; CDR3: CASSSDRGDTGELFF
D: .; V: TRBV5-1; size: once; J: TRBJ1-2; DNA: TGCGCCAGCAGCTTGGACCTGTCTGGCTACACCTTC; CDR3: CASSLDLSGYTF
D: .; V: TRBV11-2; size: many; J: TRBJ2-5; DNA: TGTGCCAGCAGCTCTTGGGTTGGGGGCGAAGAGACCCAGTACTTC; CDR3: CASSSWVGGEETQYF
D: .; V: TRBV6-1; size: few; J: TRBJ1-6; DNA: TGTGCCAGCAGCGGGGAGAATAATTCACCCCTCCACTTT; CDR3: CASSGENNSPLHF
D: .; V: TRBV4-2; size: many; J: TRBJ1-2; DNA: TGTGCCAGCAGCCAAGATATACGGGGGGGGGCTAACTATGGCTACACCTTC; CDR3: CASSQDIRGGANYGYTF
D: .; V: TRBV5-1; size: many; J: TRBJ2-7; DNA: TGCGCCAGCAGCGGAGCCTGGACAGTTTACTCCCTCGGCTTCTACGAGCAGTACTTC; CDR3: CASSGAWTVYSLGFYEQYF
D: .; V: TRBV7-2; size: many; J: TRBJ1-2; DNA: TGTGCCAGCAGCTTAGTAATTGGGGGGGGCTATGGCTACACCTTC; CDR3: CASSLVIGGGYGYTF
D: TRBD1; V: TRBV27; size: few; J: TRBJ2-5; DNA: TGTGCCACCCGACAGGGTAACTTCGGGGCCCAGTACTTC; CDR3: CATRQGNFGAQYF
D: .; V: TRBV5-1; size: .; J: TRBJ2-7; DNA: TGCGCCAGCAGTGGGGGGCGGACCGACGAGCAGTACTTC; CDR3: CASSGGRTDEQYF
D: .; V: TRBV6-5; size: many; J: TRBJ2-4; DNA: TGTGCCAGCAGTTACTCGAGCGGCAAGATTCAGTACTTC; CDR3: CASSYSSGKIQYF
D: .; V: TRBV6-4; size: many; J: TRBJ1-3; DNA: TGTGCCAGCAGTGACTGGTTTTACCTCTCTGGAAACACCATATATTTT; CDR3: CASSDWFYLSGNTIYF
D: TRBD1; V: TRBV13; size: many; J: TRBJ1-2; DNA: TGTGCCAGCAGCGCGACAGGGGCTAACTATGGCTACACCTTC; CDR3: CASSATGANYGYTF
D: .; V: TRBV2; size: once; J: TRBJ1-2; DNA: TGTGCCAGCCAGGGGAGCTATGGCTACACCTTC; CDR3: CASQGSYGYTF
D: TRBD1; V: TRBV18; size: .; J: TRBJ1-2; DNA: TGTGCCAGCTCACCAGTACAGGGGGCAACTAACTATGGCTACACCTTC; CDR3: CASSPVQGATNYGYTF
D: .; V: TRBV18; size: .; J: TRBJ1-2; DNA: TGTGCCAGCTCACCACCCGTTTTTGGACGGGACGCTAACTATGGCTACACCTTC; CDR3: CASSPPVFGRDANYGYTF
D: .; V: TRBV6-1; size: many; J: TRBJ1-1; DNA: TGTGCCAGCCACGGGACCGTGAACACTGAAGCTTTCTTT; CDR3: CASHGTVNTEAFF
D: .; V: TRBV2; size: many; J: TRBJ1-2; DNA: TGTGCCAGCAGTGAAGGCGGGGGCCTCTATGGCTACACCTTC; CDR3: CASSEGGGLYGYTF
D: .; V: TRBV28; size: .; J: TRBJ1-1; DNA: TGTGCCAGCAGTCCCCTCGGCGGGTACTTAAACACTGAAGCTTTCTTT; CDR3: CASSPLGGYLNTEAFF
D: .; V: TRBV6-5; size: many; J: TRBJ2-7; DNA: TGTGCCAGCAGTTACTCGCCGGATTCCTACGAGCAGTACTTC; CDR3: CASSYSPDSYEQYF
D: .; V: TRBV25-1; size: .; J: TRBJ1-6; DNA: TGTGCCAGCAGTGACTCTCACGGTGGGTTTTATTCACCCCTCCACTTT; CDR3: CASSDSHGGFYSPLHF
D: TRBD1; V: TRBV11-2; size: many; J: TRBJ2-5; DNA: TGTGCCAGCAGCTTAGTGGCTGGGACAGCTCAAGAGACCCAGTACTTC; CDR3: CASSLVAGTAQETQYF
D: .; V: TRBV7-2; size: many; J: TRBJ1-2; DNA: TGTGCCAGCAGCTTAGCCCCCAGGGCAGACTATGGCTACACCTTC; CDR3: CASSLAPRADYGYTF
D: .; V: TRBV10-3; size: .; J: TRBJ2-7; DNA: TGTGCCACCGGGAGGACAGGATGGCACGAGCAGTACTTC; CDR3: CATGRTGWHEQYF
D: TRBD2; V: TRBV6-1; size: few; J: TRBJ2-7; DNA: TGTGCCAGCAGTGAACGGGCAGGACTAGCCTACGAGCAGTACTTC; CDR3: CASSERAGLAYEQYF
D: .; V: TRBV12-3/TRBV12-4; size: many; J: TRBJ1-2; DNA: TGTGCCAGCAGTTTTTTGGGACGACGGCTTTATGGCTACACCTTC; CDR3: CASSFLGRRLYGYTF
D: .; V: TRBV12-3/TRBV12-4; size: many; J: TRBJ1-1; DNA: TGTGCCAGCAGATACTCCGACATGAACACTGAAGCTTTCTTT; CDR3: CASRYSDMNTEAFF